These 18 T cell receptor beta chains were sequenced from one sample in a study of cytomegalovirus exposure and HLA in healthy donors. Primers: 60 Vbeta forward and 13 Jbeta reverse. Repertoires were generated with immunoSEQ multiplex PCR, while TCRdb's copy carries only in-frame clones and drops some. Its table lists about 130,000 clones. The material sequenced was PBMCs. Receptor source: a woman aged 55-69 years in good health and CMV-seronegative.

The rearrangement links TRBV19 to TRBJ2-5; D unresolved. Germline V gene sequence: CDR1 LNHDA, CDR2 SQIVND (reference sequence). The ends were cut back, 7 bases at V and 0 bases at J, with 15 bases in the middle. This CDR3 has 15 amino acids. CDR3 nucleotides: TGTGCCAGTAAAGTCACGACTTCGTACCAAGAGACCCAGTACTTC. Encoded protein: CASKVTTSYQETQYF.

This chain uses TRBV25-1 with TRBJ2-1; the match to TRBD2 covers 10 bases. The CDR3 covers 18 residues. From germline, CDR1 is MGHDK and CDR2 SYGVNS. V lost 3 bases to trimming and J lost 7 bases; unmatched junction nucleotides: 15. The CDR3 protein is CASSDRLGASGSGNEQFF. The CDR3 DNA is TGTGCCAGCAGTGACCGACTGGGAGCTAGCGGGAGCGGGAATGAGCAGTTCTTC.

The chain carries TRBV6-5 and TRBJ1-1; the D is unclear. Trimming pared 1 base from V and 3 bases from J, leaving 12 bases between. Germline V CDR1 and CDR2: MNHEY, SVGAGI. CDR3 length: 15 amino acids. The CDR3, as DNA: TGTGCCAGCAGTTACTTCAGTAGGAGGGACACTGAAGCTTTCTTT. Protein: CASSYFSRRDTEAFF.

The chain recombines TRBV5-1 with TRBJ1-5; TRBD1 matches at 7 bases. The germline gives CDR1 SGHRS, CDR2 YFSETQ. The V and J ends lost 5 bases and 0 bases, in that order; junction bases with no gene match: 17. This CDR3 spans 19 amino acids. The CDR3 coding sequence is TGCGCCAGCAGTTCCCCGACCCGGGACAGATTATATAGCAATCAGCCCCAGCATTTT. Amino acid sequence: CASSSPTRDRLYSNQPQHF.

CDR3 in DNA: TGTGCCAGCAGCGTACAAGGGGGGAACACTGAAGCTTTCTTT. It codes for CASSVQGGNTEAFF. The chain combines TRBV5-4 with TRBJ1-1; D is perhaps TRBD1 (6 bases). CDR1 and CDR2 from the germline V gene are SGHNT and YYREEE (reference sequence). The ends were cut back, 4 bases at V and 1 base at J, with 11 bases in the middle. This CDR3 is 14 amino acids long.

CDR3 DNA sequence: TGTGCCAGTAGGACCGGCGAACTAGCGGGAGCTCACGAGCAGTACTTC. Translation: CASRTGELAGAHEQYF. The V gene is TRBV19, the J gene TRBJ2-7, with 11 positions matching TRBD2. Germline trimming cut 6 bases from V and 5 bases from J; bases unmatched to any gene: 12. The CDR3 consists of 16 residues. Germline loops: CDR1 LNHDA, CDR2 SQIVND (reference sequence).

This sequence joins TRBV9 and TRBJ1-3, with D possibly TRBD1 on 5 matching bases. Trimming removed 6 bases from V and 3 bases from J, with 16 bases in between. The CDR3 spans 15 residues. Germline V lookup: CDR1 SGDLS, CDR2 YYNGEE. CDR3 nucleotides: TGTGCCAGCACTGTGGGGGGTTTATTTGGAAACACCATATATTTT. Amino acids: CASTVGGLFGNTIYF.

The CDR3 region is CSVNRGREQFF. CDR3 nucleotides: TGCAGTGTAAACAGGGGGCGTGAGCAGTTCTTC. The rearrangement joins TRBV20-1 to TRBJ2-1; 9 bases fit TRBD1. The J segment lost 9 bases and the V segment lost 7 bases, leaving 4 bases of the junction unmatched. This CDR3 region has 11 residues. The germline V gene has CDR1 DFQATT and CDR2 SNEGSKA (reference sequence).

In DNA, the CDR3 is TGCAGCGTAAACGGGAGGGACAAGGCCTACGAGCAGTACTTC. This codes for CSVNGRDKAYEQYF. This rearrangement joins TRBV29-1 to TRBJ2-7; 8 bases line up with TRBD2. With 6 bases clipped from V and 2 bases from J, the junction kept 9 bases outside the gene matches. Per the germline V gene, CDR1 is SQVTM and CDR2 is ANQGSEA. This CDR3 comprises 14 residues.

The CDR3 coding sequence is TGCAGCGTTGTTCGGGCTGGGGAGGCCCAGTACTTC. The encoded protein is CSVVRAGEAQYF. The chain has TRBV29-1 and TRBJ2-5; a weak D match, TRBD2 (6 bases). The CDR3 sequence is 12 residues long. V was pared by 4 bases and J by 9 bases, with 15 bases between. Germline-derived CDR1 and CDR2 are SQVTM and ANQGSEA.

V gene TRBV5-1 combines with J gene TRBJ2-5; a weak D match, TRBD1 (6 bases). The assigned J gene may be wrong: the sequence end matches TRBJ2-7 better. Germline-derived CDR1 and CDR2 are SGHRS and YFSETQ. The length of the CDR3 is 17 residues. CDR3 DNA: TGCGCCAGCAGCTTGGCCCGCGACAGGCCTGTCACCTACGAGCAGTACTTC. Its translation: CASSLARDRPVTYEQYF.

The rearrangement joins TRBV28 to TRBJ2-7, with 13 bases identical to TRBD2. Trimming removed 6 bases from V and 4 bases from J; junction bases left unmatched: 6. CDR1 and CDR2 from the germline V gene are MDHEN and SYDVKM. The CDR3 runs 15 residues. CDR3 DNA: TGTGCCAGCAGACCCAAGACTAGCGGGAGGTACGAGCAGTACTTC. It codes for CASRPKTSGRYEQYF.

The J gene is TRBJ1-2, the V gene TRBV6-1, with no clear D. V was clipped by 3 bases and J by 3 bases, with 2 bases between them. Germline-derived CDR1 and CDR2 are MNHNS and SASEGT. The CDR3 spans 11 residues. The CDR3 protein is CASSDYYGYTF. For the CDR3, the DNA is TGTGCCAGCAGTGACTACTATGGCTACACCTTC.

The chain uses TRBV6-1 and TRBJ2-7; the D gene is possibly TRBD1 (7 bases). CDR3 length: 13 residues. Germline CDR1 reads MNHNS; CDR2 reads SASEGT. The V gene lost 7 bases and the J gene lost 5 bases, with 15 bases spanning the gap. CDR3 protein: CASNRGGRNEQYF. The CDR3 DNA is TGTGCCAGCAACAGGGGAGGTAGGAACGAGCAGTACTTC.

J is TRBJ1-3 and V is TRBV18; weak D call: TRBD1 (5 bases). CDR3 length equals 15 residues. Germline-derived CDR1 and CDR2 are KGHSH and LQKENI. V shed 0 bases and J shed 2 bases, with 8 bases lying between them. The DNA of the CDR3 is TGTGCCAGCTCACCACCTAACAGGCCTGGAAACACCATATATTTT. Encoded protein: CASSPPNRPGNTIYF.

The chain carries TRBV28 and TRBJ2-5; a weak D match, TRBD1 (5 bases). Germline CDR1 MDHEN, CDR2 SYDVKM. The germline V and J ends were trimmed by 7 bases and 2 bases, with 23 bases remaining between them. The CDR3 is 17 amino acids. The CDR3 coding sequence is TGTGCCAGCACCGAAAGTCGGACAACCTTAGGGCAAGAGACCCAGTACTTC. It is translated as CASTESRTTLGQETQYF.

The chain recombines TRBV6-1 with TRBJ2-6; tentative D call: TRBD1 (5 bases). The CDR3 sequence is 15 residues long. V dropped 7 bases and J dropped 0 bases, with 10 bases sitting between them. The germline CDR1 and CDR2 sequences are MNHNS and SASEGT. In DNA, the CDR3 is TGTGCCAGCATGGCAGGGAACTCTGGGGCCAACGTCCTGACTTTC. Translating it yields CASMAGNSGANVLTF.

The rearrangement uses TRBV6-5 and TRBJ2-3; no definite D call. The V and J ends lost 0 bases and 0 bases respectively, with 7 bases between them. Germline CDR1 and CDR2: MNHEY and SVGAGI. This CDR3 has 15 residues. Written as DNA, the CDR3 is TGTGCCAGCAGTTACTCCGCAGTCAGCACAGATACGCAGTATTTT. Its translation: CASSYSAVSTDTQYF.